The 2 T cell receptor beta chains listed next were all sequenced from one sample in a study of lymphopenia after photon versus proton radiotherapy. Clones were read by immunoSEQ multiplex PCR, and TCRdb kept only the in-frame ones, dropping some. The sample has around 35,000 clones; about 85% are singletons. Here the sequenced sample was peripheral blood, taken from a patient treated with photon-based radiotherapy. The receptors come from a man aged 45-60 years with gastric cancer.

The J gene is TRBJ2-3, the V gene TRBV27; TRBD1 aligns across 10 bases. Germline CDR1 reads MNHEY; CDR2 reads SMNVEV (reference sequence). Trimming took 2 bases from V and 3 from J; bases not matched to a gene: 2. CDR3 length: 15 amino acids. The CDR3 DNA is TGTGCCAGCAGTTTACGGGGACAGGGGACAGATACGCAGTATTTT. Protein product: CASSLRGQGTDTQYF.

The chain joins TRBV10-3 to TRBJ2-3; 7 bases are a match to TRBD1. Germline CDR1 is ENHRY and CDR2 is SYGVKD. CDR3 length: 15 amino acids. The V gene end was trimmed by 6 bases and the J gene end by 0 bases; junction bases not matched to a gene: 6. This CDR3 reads CAISPTGSSTDTQYF. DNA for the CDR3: TGTGCCATCAGCCCGACAGGGTCCAGCACAGATACGCAGTATTTT.